This T cell receptor (beta chain) emerged from a study of tumor and adjacent non-tumor tissue in lung cancer. Across the study: On average, productive TCRbeta reads reached around 4 million per sample.

The library came from three nested PCR rounds adapted from ARM-PCR protocols. TCRdb processed the multiplex PCR reads anew with MiXCR; each CDR3 protein has one entry. In the table there are over 110,000 distinct CDR3 sequences, around 65% of which are singletons. With regard to this clonotype: This likely comes from a read error, as the CDR3 has no conserved phenylalanine or tryptophan at its end. No DNA is shown, since the ends of the CDR3 on it are uncertain; the CDR3 is the one TCRdb lists.

RNA was extracted from bulk tissue without any cell sorting. Between August and November 2014, newly diagnosed, chemotherapy-naive lung cancer patients underwent thoracic surgery in China. The CDR3 is 12 amino acids in total, end residues counted. Germline assignment: CDR1 SGHAT and CDR2 FQDESV (reference sequence). The gene calls are TRBV11-1 and TRBJ2-7; TRBD1, the table's D call, was not compared with the DNA. The source of this sequence is a man between 60 and 70 years old with small cell lung cancer. Sequencing was carried out using lung tumor tissue. This chain's CDR3 is CATSGQGREQHL.